The 18 T cell receptor beta chains reported below all come from one sample, sequenced in a study of blood T cell repertoires in COVID-19. Generated by immunoSEQ multiplex PCR, the TCRdb table keeps only in-frame clones and is missing some. Found here are a few hundred thousand clones, 70% to 85% of them singletons; the top ten hold 13%. The sample consisted of peripheral blood. Every receptor here comes from a human donor in a cohort sampled during active COVID-19.

This chain connects TRBV2 to TRBJ1-6; the D gene is possibly TRBD1 (6 bases). V lost 6 bases and J 6 bases, leaving 9 bases between the germline ends. Germline V gives CDR1 SNHLY, CDR2 FYNNEI. The CDR3 is made up of 13 amino acids. This CDR3 is CASRGTINSPLHF. The DNA for the CDR3 is TGTGCCAGCAGGGGGACAATTAATTCACCCCTCCACTTT. Using reference TRBV2 and TRBJ1-6 for the parts outside the CDR3, the full variable domain is EPEVTQTPSHQVTQMGQEVILRCVPISNHLYFYWYRQILGQKVEFLVSFYNNEISEKSEIFDDQFSVERPDGSNFTLKIRSTKLEDSAMYFCASRGTINSPLHFGNGTRLTVT.

Details on this clone: Within the sample, other DNA sequences also encode this same CDR3. The chain combines TRBV29-1 with TRBJ2-7; D possibly corresponds to TRBD2 (6 bases). Trimming stripped 4 bases from V and 2 bases from J, with 9 bases between. The CDR3 totals 12 residues. CDR1 SQVTM and CDR2 ANQGSEA come from the germline V gene. This CDR3 is CSVGAGTYEQYF. The CDR3 DNA reads TGCAGCGTTGGGGCGGGGACCTACGAGCAGTACTTC.

Concerning this clone: Other nucleotide sequences from this sample produce the same CDR3. The V and J genes are TRBV7-2 and TRBJ2-5; 9 nucleotides agree with TRBD2. Germline V lookup: CDR1 SGHTA, CDR2 FQGNSA. J gave up 5 bases and V 5 bases, and 6 bases lay outside the gene matches. The CDR3 totals 14 residues. CDR3 sequence: CASSHSGRGETQYF. DNA of the CDR3: TGTGCCAGCAGCCATAGCGGGAGAGGTGAGACCCAGTACTTC.

The chain uses TRBV5-4 and TRBJ2-5; D perhaps matches TRBD2 (5 bases). The CDR3 is made up of 15 amino acids. The V and J ends lost 2 bases and 1 base respectively, with 12 bases between them. Germline-derived CDR1 and CDR2 are SGHNT and YYREEE (reference sequence). The CDR3 DNA reads as TGTGCCAGCAGCTTAGGTGGCGGAGGCCAAGAGACCCAGTACTTC. Amino acids: CASSLGGGGQETQYF.

This clone appeared a single time. This chain connects TRBV2 to TRBJ1-5, with a tentative D call TRBD1 (5 bases). Germline lookup yields CDR1 SNHLY and CDR2 FYNNEI. This CDR3 comprises 13 residues. Trimming took off 5 bases at V and 3 bases at J, with 8 bases between the two ends. The CDR3 sequence is CASSTGFNQPQHF. The CDR3 DNA sequence: TGTGCCAGCAGTACAGGTTTCAATCAGCCCCAGCATTTT.

This clone was counted a single time. The V gene is TRBV19, the J gene TRBJ1-5, with TRBD1 identical over 10 bases. Germline V CDR1 and CDR2: LNHDA, SQIVND (reference sequence). This CDR3 contains 17 residues. V shed 5 bases, J shed 0 bases, and the junction held 7 bases outside the gene matches. CDR3 sequence reads: CASSGDRGPYSNQPQHF. As DNA, the CDR3 is TGTGCCAGTAGTGGGGACAGGGGCCCCTATAGCAATCAGCCCCAGCATTTT.

This clone appeared a single time. This chain uses TRBV5-6 with TRBJ2-7; possible D gene TRBD1, 6 bases. V was pared by 4 bases and J by 3 bases, with 17 bases between. The CDR3 is 15 residues long. CDR1 SGHDT and CDR2 YYEEEE come from the germline V gene. CDR3 sequence reads: CASSGGPTANYEQYF. For the CDR3, the DNA is TGTGCCAGCAGCGGGGGCCCGACAGCTAACTACGAGCAGTACTTC. The full variable domain, its missing parts supplied by reference TRBV5-6 and TRBJ2-7, is DAGVTQSPTHLIKTRGQQVTLRCSPKSGHDTVSWYQQALGQGPQFIFQYYEEEERQRGNFPDRFSGHQFPNYSSELNVNALLLGDSALYLCASSGGPTANYEQYFGPGTRLTVT.

This clone was seen only a few times. The chain combines TRBV5-1 with TRBJ2-3; TRBD1 aligns across 10 bases. The V and J ends lost 0 bases and 4 bases, in that order; junction bases with no gene match: 5. Germline CDR1 reads SGHRS; CDR2 reads YFSETQ. The CDR3 covers 16 residues. The DNA of the CDR3 is TGCGCCAGCAGCTTGGGGCGGGACAGGGGCTCAGATACGCAGTATTTT. Amino acids: CASSLGRDRGSDTQYF.

The V gene is TRBV25-1, the J gene TRBJ1-1; D not resolved. The CDR3 contains 15 residues. Germline CDR1 is MGHDK and CDR2 is SYGVNS. V gave up 2 bases and J gave up 4 bases, with 14 bases separating them. Here the CDR3 DNA reads TGTGCCAGCAGTGAAGCGGTCAGCTTTGGCACTGAAGCTTTCTTT. It translates to CASSEAVSFGTEAFF.

This chain connects TRBV5-1 to TRBJ2-2, with TRBD2 as a possible D gene (6 bases). Germline CDR1 is SGHRS and CDR2 is YFSETQ. This CDR3 contains 16 residues. The ends were cut back, 0 bases at V and 4 bases at J, with 13 bases in the middle. The CDR3 is CASSLVGGAGTGELFF. The CDR3 DNA sequence: TGCGCCAGCAGCTTGGTCGGGGGAGCGGGCACCGGGGAGCTGTTTTTT.

The CDR3: CASSLRLARNSYNEQFF. CDR3 nucleotide sequence: TGTGCCAGCAGTCTTAGACTAGCGAGGAACTCCTACAATGAGCAGTTCTTC. This chain connects TRBV27 to TRBJ2-1; 8 nucleotides agree with TRBD2. Per germline, CDR1 MNHEY and CDR2 SMNVEV (reference sequence). The CDR3 is 17 amino acids. The ends lost 5 bases at V and 0 bases at J; junction bases unmatched: 9.

V usage is TRBV7-2 and J usage is TRBJ1-5, with D perhaps matching TRBD1 (6 bases). The CDR3 length is 14 residues. The V gene lost 5 bases and the J gene lost 5 bases, with 13 bases spanning the gap. Germline CDR1 reads SGHTA; CDR2 reads FQGNSA. The CDR3 spells CASSLRGGDQPQHF. The CDR3 nucleotides read TGTGCCAGCAGCCTTAGGGGGGGAGATCAGCCCCAGCATTTT. The full variable domain, in which reference TRBV7-2 and TRBJ1-5 provide the parts outside the CDR3, is GAGVSQSPSNKVTEKGKDVELRCDPISGHTALYWYRQSLGQGLEFLIYFQGNSAPDKSGLPSDRFSAERTGGSVSTLTIQRTQQEDSAVYLCASSLRGGDQPQHFGDGTRLSIL.

The rearrangement joins TRBV5-1 to TRBJ1-2; 10 nucleotides align to TRBD1. CDR3 length: 15 amino acids. Germline loops: CDR1 SGHRS, CDR2 YFSETQ. The trim removed 7 bases at V and 4 bases at J, leaving 10 bases unmatched. The DNA of the CDR3 is TGCGCCAGCCACCCCGGGACAGGGGTGACCTATGGCTACACCTTC. Translating it yields CASHPGTGVTYGYTF.

The chain uses TRBV2 and TRBJ1-2; tentatively, D is TRBD1 (5 bases). V lost 7 bases to trimming and J lost 8 bases, with 17 bases between them. The CDR3 length is 13 residues. Per the germline V gene, CDR1 is SNHLY and CDR2 is FYNNEI. The CDR3 is CASNQLQAFGYTF. DNA for the CDR3: TGTGCCAGCAATCAGTTACAGGCTTTCGGCTACACCTTC.

The rearrangement links TRBV4-1 to TRBJ2-1; maybe TRBD1 (5 bases). V lost 4 bases and J 1 base, leaving 14 bases between the germline ends. Germline-derived CDR1 and CDR2 are MGHRA and YSYEKL. The CDR3 length is 16 residues. The CDR3 spells CASSRSQVLSYNEQFF. For the CDR3, the DNA is TGCGCCAGCAGCCGATCACAGGTTCTTTCCTACAATGAGCAGTTCTTC.

This clone has only a few counts. V gene TRBV6-1 combines with J gene TRBJ1-5; D uncertain. The germline V gene has CDR1 MNHNS and CDR2 SASEGT. The V and J ends lost 3 bases and 16 bases respectively, with 22 bases between them. The CDR3 has 14 amino acids. This CDR3 reads CASSDLGKGGLRHF. Here the CDR3 DNA reads TGTGCCAGCAGTGATTTAGGAAAGGGAGGGTTACGCCATTTT.

This chain joins TRBV6-5 and TRBJ2-4; 9 positions agree with TRBD1. The CDR3 contains 14 residues. V lost 6 bases to trimming and J lost 6 bases; unmatched junction nucleotides: 6. Germline CDR1 is MNHEY and CDR2 is SVGAGI. The DNA for the CDR3 is TGTGCCAGCAGAGAGGACAGGGGAGGAAACATTCAGTACTTC. As protein: CASREDRGGNIQYF.

The chain combines TRBV7-9 with TRBJ2-1; D might be TRBD2 (6 bases). The CDR3 has 15 amino acids. The ends were cut back, 3 bases at V and 4 bases at J, with 13 bases in the middle. Germline V gene data show CDR1 as SEHNR and CDR2 as FQNEAQ (reference sequence). The CDR3 coding sequence is TGTGCCAGCAGCTTCGGTAGCGGAAGGTACAATGAGCAGTTCTTC. Its protein product is CASSFGSGRYNEQFF.